Shown below are 14 T cell receptor beta chains from a single sample sequenced in a study of cytomegalovirus exposure and HLA in healthy donors. The PCR had 60 Vbeta and 13 Jbeta primers. Some clones are missing from TCRdb's copy, which holds only in-frame ones; the method was immunoSEQ multiplex PCR. The table shows roughly 180,000 clones, with 80% to 90% occurring only once. What was sequenced was PBMCs. The receptors shown here come from a girl aged 2 to 10 in good health and CMV-seropositive.

The chain carries TRBV7-3 and TRBJ2-2; no firm D call. The CDR3 has 16 amino acids. Trimming left V 2 bases short and J 5 bases short, with 15 bases between. Germline values: CDR1 SGHTA, CDR2 FQGTGA. The CDR3 loop is CASSLAALPGTGELFF. As DNA, the CDR3 is TGTGCCAGCAGCTTAGCGGCCCTTCCTGGGACCGGGGAGCTGTTTTTT.

The CDR3 DNA reads TGTGCCAGCAGTCCAACGGGACACGACACCGGGGAGCTGTTTTTT. Its translation is CASSPTGHDTGELFF. This chain joins TRBV6-5 and TRBJ2-2; D perhaps matches TRBD1 (6 bases). CDR3 size: 15 residues. Germline V CDR1 and CDR2: MNHEY, SVGAGI. V dropped 5 bases and J dropped 3 bases, with 13 bases sitting between them.

V and J are TRBV30 and TRBJ1-2; unclear D gene. V was cut by 7 bases and J by 4 bases, with 22 bases left in between. CDR3 length equals 15 residues. In germline, CDR1 is GTSNPN, CDR2 SVGIG (reference sequence). This CDR3 is CASKRSVTETYGYTF. The CDR3, as DNA: TGTGCCTCTAAGAGGTCGGTGACGGAGACCTATGGCTACACCTTC. Looking up the rest from reference TRBV30 and TRBJ1-2 gives the full variable domain: SQTIHQWPATLVQPVGSPLSLECTVEGTSNPNLYWYRQAAGRGLQLLFYSVGIGQISSEVPQNLSASRPQDRQFILSSKKLLLSDSGFYLCASKRSVTETYGYTFGSGTRLTVV.

The chain carries TRBV28 and TRBJ1-4; a possible D gene is TRBD1 (5 bases). V was pared by 6 bases and J by 8 bases, with 19 bases between. The CDR3 runs 15 residues. Germline V gene data show CDR1 as MDHEN and CDR2 as SYDVKM. DNA for the CDR3: TGTGCCAGCAGCCGCTCGGGGGTGATGGGGGAAAAACTGTTTTTT. This gives the protein CASSRSGVMGEKLFF.

V gene TRBV25-1 combines with J gene TRBJ1-1; 7 positions agree with TRBD1. The CDR3 sequence is 13 residues long. V dropped 2 bases and J dropped 12; count of bases not matched to a gene: 9. From germline, CDR1 is MGHDK and CDR2 SYGVNS. CDR3 region: CASSEPNPGQSFF. The CDR3 DNA follows: TGTGCCAGCAGTGAACCCAATCCGGGACAGTCTTTCTTT.

The chain joins TRBV6-5 to TRBJ1-2; possible D gene TRBD1, 6 bases. The V gene's germline CDR1 is MNHEY and CDR2 SVGAGI. The CDR3 is 14 amino acids. V lost 4 bases and J 8 bases, leaving 17 bases between the germline ends. The CDR3 is CASSSSTGFYGYTF. CDR3 coding DNA: TGTGCCAGCAGTTCGTCCACAGGGTTCTACGGCTACACCTTC.

The rearrangement uses TRBV9 and TRBJ2-3, with TRBD1 identical over 9 bases. V was pared by 0 bases and J by 3 bases, with 14 bases of the junction left unmatched. This CDR3 spans 19 amino acids. Germline CDR1 SGDLS, CDR2 YYNGEE. CDR3 nucleotide sequence: TGTGCCAGCAGCGTAGTGGGGGGACAGGGCGAGCCGCGTACAGATACGCAGTATTTT. Protein sequence: CASSVVGGQGEPRTDTQYF.

This rearrangement joins TRBV7-8 to TRBJ1-5; the D is unclear. Per germline, CDR1 SGHVS and CDR2 FQNEAQ. CDR3 length: 16 residues. Trimming cost V 0 bases and J 4 bases, with 13 bases left between them. This CDR3 is CASSLAWNRDNQPQHF. For the CDR3, the DNA is TGTGCCAGCAGCTTAGCGTGGAACAGAGATAATCAGCCCCAGCATTTT.

V is TRBV5-1 and J is TRBJ2-7; TRBD1 matches at 10 bases. The CDR3 contains 14 residues. Trimming removed 5 bases from V and 3 bases from J; junction bases left unmatched: 5. Per the germline V gene, CDR1 is SGHRS and CDR2 is YFSETQ. The CDR3 coding sequence is TGCGCCAGCAGGGATGGACAGGGGGGCTACGAGCAGTACTTC. This encodes CASRDGQGGYEQYF.

The V gene is TRBV12-5, the J gene TRBJ2-1; TRBD2 might be the D (6 bases). CDR3 size: 14 residues. Per germline, CDR1 LGHNT and CDR2 FRNRAP. The germline V and J ends were trimmed by 5 bases and 7 bases, with 15 bases remaining between them. The CDR3 bases are TGTGCTAGTGGTCCCCCGGGGAGGATGAATGAGCAGTTCTTC. It codes for CASGPPGRMNEQFF.

This clone was seen a few times. The rearrangement uses TRBV7-9 and TRBJ2-7, with TRBD2 matching 13 bases. Germline CDR1 reads SEHNR; CDR2 reads FQNEAQ (reference sequence). J gave up 0 bases and V 4 bases, and 9 bases lay outside the gene matches. This CDR3 spans 18 amino acids. CDR3 in amino acids: CASSWTRTSGSNSYEQYF. CDR3 bases: TGTGCCAGCAGCTGGACCCGGACTAGCGGGAGTAACTCCTACGAGCAGTACTTC.

This chain uses TRBV19 with TRBJ1-3, with 7 bases matching TRBD1. The germline V gene has CDR1 LNHDA and CDR2 SQIVND (reference sequence). This CDR3 region has 14 residues. After removal of 5 bases from V and 6 bases from J, the junction contained 7 bases not matched to a gene. Here the CDR3 reads CASSPTGSSNTIYF. In nucleotides, the CDR3 is TGTGCCAGTAGTCCGACAGGGTCCTCAAACACCATATATTTT.

The J gene is TRBJ2-2, the V gene TRBV6-1, with TRBD2 matching over 7 bases. The CDR3 runs to 15 residues. The germline CDR1 and CDR2 sequences are MNHNS and SASEGT. Trimming took 6 bases from V and 6 from J; bases not matched to a gene: 10. The CDR3, as DNA: TGTGCCAGCAGGAACGGGGACTACCTTGCCGGGGAGCTGTTTTTT. Translated, it gives CASRNGDYLAGELFF.

This chain uses TRBV27 with TRBJ2-2, with D maybe TRBD2 (5 bases). CDR1 is MNHEY and CDR2 is SMNVEV in the germline V gene (reference sequence). V was shortened by 6 bases and J by 4 bases, with 12 bases between the two germline ends. This CDR3 has 14 amino acids. In DNA form, the CDR3 reads TGTGCCAGCAGGTGGACTCCCACCACCGGGGAGCTGTTTTTT. Translation: CASRWTPTTGELFF.